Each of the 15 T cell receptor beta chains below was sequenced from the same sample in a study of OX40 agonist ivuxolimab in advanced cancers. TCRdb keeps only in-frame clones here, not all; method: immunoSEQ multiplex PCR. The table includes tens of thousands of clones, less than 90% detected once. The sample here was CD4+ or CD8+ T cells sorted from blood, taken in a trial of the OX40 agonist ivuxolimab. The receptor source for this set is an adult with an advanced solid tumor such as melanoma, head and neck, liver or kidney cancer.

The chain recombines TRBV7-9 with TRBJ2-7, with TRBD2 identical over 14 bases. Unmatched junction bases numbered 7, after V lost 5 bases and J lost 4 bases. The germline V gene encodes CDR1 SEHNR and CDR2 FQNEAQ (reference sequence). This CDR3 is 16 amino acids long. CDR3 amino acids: CASSAGLAGDLYEQYF. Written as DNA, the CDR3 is TGTGCCAGCAGCGCGGGACTAGCGGGAGACTTATACGAGCAGTACTTC.

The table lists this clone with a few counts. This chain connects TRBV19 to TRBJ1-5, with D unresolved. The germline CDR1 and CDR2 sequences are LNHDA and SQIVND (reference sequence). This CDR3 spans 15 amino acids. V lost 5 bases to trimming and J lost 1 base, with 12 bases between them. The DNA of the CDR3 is TGTGCCAGTAGTCCCTGGCATTTAAGCAATCAGCCCCAGCATTTT. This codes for CASSPWHLSNQPQHF.

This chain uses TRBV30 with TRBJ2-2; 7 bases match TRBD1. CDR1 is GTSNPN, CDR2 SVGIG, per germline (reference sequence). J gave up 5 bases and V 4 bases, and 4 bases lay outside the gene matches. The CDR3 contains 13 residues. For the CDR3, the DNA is TGTGCCTGGACCCACAGGGGAACCGGGGAGCTGTTTTTT. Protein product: CAWTHRGTGELFF.

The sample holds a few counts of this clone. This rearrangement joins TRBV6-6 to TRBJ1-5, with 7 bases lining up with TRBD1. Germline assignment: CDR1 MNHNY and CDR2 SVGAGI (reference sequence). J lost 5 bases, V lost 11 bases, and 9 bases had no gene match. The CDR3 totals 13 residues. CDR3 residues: CAGQDREDQPQHF. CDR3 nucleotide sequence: TGTGCCGGACAAGACAGGGAAGATCAGCCCCAGCATTTT.

CDR3 nucleotide sequence: TGTGCCAGCAGCTTAGCTTCCGTAGGCACTGAAGCTTTCTTT. This gives the protein CASSLASVGTEAFF. V and J are TRBV7-2 and TRBJ1-1; unclear D gene. V was trimmed by 0 bases and J by 4 bases, leaving 9 bases between them. The CDR3 has 14 residues. Germline V gives CDR1 SGHTA, CDR2 FQGNSA.

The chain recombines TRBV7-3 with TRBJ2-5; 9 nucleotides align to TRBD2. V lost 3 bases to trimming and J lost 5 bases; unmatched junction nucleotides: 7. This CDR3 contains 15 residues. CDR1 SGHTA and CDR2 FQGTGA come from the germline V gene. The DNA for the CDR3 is TGTGCCAGCAGCTTGGGTGGGCTAGCGGGGGAGACCCAGTACTTC. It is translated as CASSLGGLAGETQYF.

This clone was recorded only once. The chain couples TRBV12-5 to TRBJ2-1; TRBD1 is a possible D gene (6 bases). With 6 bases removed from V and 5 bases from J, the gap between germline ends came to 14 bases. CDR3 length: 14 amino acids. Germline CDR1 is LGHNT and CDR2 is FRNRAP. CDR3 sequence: CASGRNRDNNEQFF. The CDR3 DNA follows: TGTGCTAGTGGGCGAAACCGGGACAACAATGAGCAGTTCTTC.

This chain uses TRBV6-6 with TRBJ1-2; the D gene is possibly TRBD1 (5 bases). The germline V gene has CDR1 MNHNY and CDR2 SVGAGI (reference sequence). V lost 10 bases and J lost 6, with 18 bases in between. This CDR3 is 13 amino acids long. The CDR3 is CATYGTAGNGYTF. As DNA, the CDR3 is TGTGCCACCTATGGGACCGCTGGTAATGGCTACACCTTC.

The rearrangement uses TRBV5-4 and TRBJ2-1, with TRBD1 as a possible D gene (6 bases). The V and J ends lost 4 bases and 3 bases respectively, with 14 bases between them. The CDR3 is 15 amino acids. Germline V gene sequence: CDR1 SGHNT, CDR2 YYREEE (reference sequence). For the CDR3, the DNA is TGTGCCAGCAGCCAAGACAGGAGCCTCTACAATGAGCAGTTCTTC. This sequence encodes CASSQDRSLYNEQFF.

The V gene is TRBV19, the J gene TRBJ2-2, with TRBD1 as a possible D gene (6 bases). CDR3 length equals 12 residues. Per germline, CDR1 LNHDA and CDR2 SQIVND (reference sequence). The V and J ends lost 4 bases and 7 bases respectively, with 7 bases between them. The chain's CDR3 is CASSTGVGELFF. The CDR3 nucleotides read TGTGCCAGTAGTACAGGGGTCGGGGAGCTGTTTTTT.

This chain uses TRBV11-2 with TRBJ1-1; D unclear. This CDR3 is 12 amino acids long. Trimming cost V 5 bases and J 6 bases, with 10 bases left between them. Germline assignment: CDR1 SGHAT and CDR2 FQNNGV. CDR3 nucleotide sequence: TGTGCCAGCAGCCAAGCTTCCGCTGAAGCTTTCTTT. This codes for CASSQASAEAFF.

The CDR3 bases are TGTGCCAGCAGTTTTATGACAGGGGGCACTGAAGCTTTCTTT. Translated: CASSFMTGGTEAFF. This chain connects TRBV28 to TRBJ1-1, with 9 positions matching TRBD1. V lost 3 bases, J lost 4 bases, and 3 bases stayed unmatched. Germline CDR1 and CDR2: MDHEN and SYDVKM. The CDR3 has 14 residues.

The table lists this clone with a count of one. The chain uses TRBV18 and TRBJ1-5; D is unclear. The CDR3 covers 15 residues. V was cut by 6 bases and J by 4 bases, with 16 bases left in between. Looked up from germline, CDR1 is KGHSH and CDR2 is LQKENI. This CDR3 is CASSPLAGLNQPQHF. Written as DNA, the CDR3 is TGTGCCAGCTCCCCTCTGGCGGGGTTGAATCAGCCCCAGCATTTT.

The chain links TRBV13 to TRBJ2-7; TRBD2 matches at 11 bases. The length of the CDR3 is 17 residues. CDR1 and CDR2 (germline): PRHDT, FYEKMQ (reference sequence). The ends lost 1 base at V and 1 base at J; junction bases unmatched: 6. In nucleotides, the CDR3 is TGTGCCAGCAGCTTAGAACCGGGACTAGCGGTTTCCTACGAGCAGTACTTC. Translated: CASSLEPGLAVSYEQYF.

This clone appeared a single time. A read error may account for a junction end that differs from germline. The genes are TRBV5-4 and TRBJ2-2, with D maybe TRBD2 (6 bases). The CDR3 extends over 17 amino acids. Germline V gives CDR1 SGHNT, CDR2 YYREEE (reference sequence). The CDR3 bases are TGTGCCAGCAGTTTGGGAGGACTCCGGTCAACCCCCGGGGAGCTGTTTTTT. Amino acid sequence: CASSLGGLRSTPGELFF.